This is a list of T cell receptor beta chains from one sample in a study of cytotoxic CD8 clonotypes in ibrutinib-treated CLL. TCRdb's copy holds only in-frame clones and misses some; the assay was immunoSEQ multiplex PCR. The sample has approximately 74,000 clones, approximately 80% seen once; the top ten hold around 7.6%. The sequencing here drew on PBMCs, taken at disease progression, from a patient treated with ibrutinib. The receptors originated from a human donor with chronic lymphocytic leukemia. The CDR3 runs from the conserved cysteine through the conserved F or W. A D gene is named only where the DNA matches it firmly. Size values are once, few and many counts, or a class for expanded clones, and some rows have none.

j_call v_call clone_size d_call cdr3_nt cdr3_aa
TRBJ1-1 TRBV7-9 NA NA TGTGCCAGCAGCTTAGCGCGAGGGGAGGAAGGAGCTTTCTTT CASSLARGEEGAFF
TRBJ2-5 TRBV27 NA NA TGTGCCAGCAGTTTATGGGTCGAGGATGAGACCCAGTACTTC CASSLWVEDETQYF
TRBJ2-7 TRBV6-6 NA TRBD1 TGTGCCAGCAGTTATACAACGGGACAGTCAACCTACGAGCAGTACTTC CASSYTTGQSTYEQYF
TRBJ1-1 TRBV19 NA NA TGTGCCAGTAGTCCCTCTGCCGGGGGCTGGGGTAGGACTGAAGCTTTCTTT CASSPSAGGWGRTEAFF
TRBJ1-6 TRBV27 few NA TGTGCCAGCAGGGGCAGGGTTAATTCACCCCTCCACTTT CASRGRVNSPLHF
TRBJ1-2 TRBV27 once NA TGTGCCAGCAGTGGGGGTTTCTATGGCTACACCTTC CASSGGFYGYTF
TRBJ2-6 TRBV6-1 NA NA TGTGCCAGCAGTGATCCGACTGGGGCCAACGTCCTGACTTTC CASSDPTGANVLTF
TRBJ1-6 TRBV5-1 NA TRBD1 TGCGCCAGCAGACGGGACAGCTCCTATAATTCACCCCTCCACTTT CASRRDSSYNSPLHF
TRBJ1-5 TRBV28 NA NA TGTGCCAGCAGTTTATGGGCAGCGGCAGGGAGTTCCAATCAGCCCCAGCATTTT CASSLWAAAGSSNQPQHF
TRBJ1-3 TRBV5-1 NA NA TGCGCCAGCAGCTTGGAGCCCAGATCCTTCTCTGGAAACACCATATATTTT CASSLEPRSFSGNTIYF
TRBJ1-2 TRBV29-1 NA NA TGCAGCGTTGCAGGGCCAGTAGAGAGCTACACCTTC CSVAGPVESYTF
TRBJ2-7 TRBV11-3 NA NA TGTGCCAGCAGCTCCTCAGGACCGGGATACGAGCAGTACTTC CASSSSGPGYEQYF
TRBJ2-2 TRBV5-1 NA NA TGCGCCAGCAGCTCGCCAGCCGGGGAGCTGTTTTTT CASSSPAGELFF
TRBJ2-2 TRBV5-1 NA NA TGCGCCAGCAGCGAGCCCGGGGAGCTGTTTTTT CASSEPGELFF
TRBJ2-5 TRBV27 few NA TGTGCCAGCAGCCGGGGCTTCGAAGAGACCCAGTACTTC CASSRGFEETQYF
TRBJ1-2 TRBV5-1 NA TRBD1 TGCGCCAGCAGCCTGGGACAGGGCGATGGCTACACCTTC CASSLGQGDGYTF
TRBJ1-5 TRBV6-1 NA NA TGTGCCAGCAGTGAACTGGACATCCAGCCCCAGCATTTT CASSELDIQPQHF
TRBJ2-1 TRBV7-9 NA TRBD2 TGTGCCAGCAGCCCCAGGACTAGCGGGGATTACAATGAGCAGTTCTTC CASSPRTSGDYNEQFF
TRBJ2-2 TRBV4-1 NA NA TGCGCCAGCAGCGCCCGGGACCGGAACACCGGGGAGCTGTTTTTT CASSARDRNTGELFF
TRBJ1-2 TRBV28 NA NA TGTGCCAGCTACTCCTCTGGGGCAGGGACCCCTAACTATGGCTACACCTTC CASYSSGAGTPNYGYTF
TRBJ1-1 TRBV7-9 NA TRBD1 TGTGCCAGCCCCCCCTCGGGACAGCCCACGGTTGCTTTCTTT CASPPSGQPTVAFF
TRBJ1-2 TRBV7-9 NA TRBD1 TGTGCCAGCAGCCCCTGGGGACAGGGGGACGGCTACACCTTC CASSPWGQGDGYTF
TRBJ2-1 TRBV7-3 once TRBD2 TGTGCCAGCAGCTTAACCGGGACTAGCGGGTACAATGAGCAGTTCTTC CASSLTGTSGYNEQFF